The 6 T cell receptor beta chains listed next were all sequenced from one sample in a study of identical twins. TCRdb fed the 5' RACE reads into MiXCR, producing one record per CDR3 protein. The sample has 460,000 or so distinct CDR3 sequences, approximately 14% seen once. Separately, the same data were catalogued under a study of yellow fever vaccine responses in identical twins.

The material sequenced was CD4+ T cells sorted from blood. The origin of the receptors is a woman under 30 in good health.

The V and J genes are TRBV18 and TRBJ2-1; no definite D call. Trimming took 1 base from V and 2 from J, leaving 6 bases between them. This CDR3 spans 14 amino acids. Germline assignment: CDR1 KGHSH and CDR2 LQKENI. The CDR3: CASSPLQTYNEQFF. CDR3 DNA: TGTGCCAGCTCACCACTGCAGACCTACAATGAGCAGTTCTTC.

This clonotype has only a few counts. The V call is TRBV10-3, the J call TRBJ1-2; 10 positions match TRBD1. With 10 bases clipped from V and 2 bases from J, the junction kept 13 bases outside the gene matches. The CDR3 loop spans 16 amino acids. From germline, CDR1 is ENHRY and CDR2 SYGVKD. The DNA of the CDR3 is TGTGCCAGTAGCCGGGACAGGGGCCCAATAAACTATGGCTACACCTTC. As protein: CASSRDRGPINYGYTF.

The sample holds a few counts of this clonotype. The junction departs from the called germline gene at one end, perhaps through a read error. The chain recombines TRBV19 with TRBJ2-7; D remains ambiguous. Germline CDR1 is LNHDA and CDR2 is SQIVND (reference sequence). The length of the CDR3 is 14 residues. The DNA of the CDR3 is TGTGCCAGCAGTAGTAACAGTGTTACCTACGAGCAGTACTTC. This codes for CASSSNSVTYEQYF. Variable domain in full (rest from reference TRBV19 and TRBJ2-7): DGGITQSPKYLFRKEGQNVTLSCEQNLNHDAMYWYRQDPGQGLRLIYYSQIVNDFQKGDIAEGYSVSREKKESFPLTVTSAQKNPTAFYLCASSSNSVTYEQYFGPGTRLTVT.

This clonotype showed up many times. The rearrangement uses TRBV29-1 and TRBJ2-2; 11 bases are shared with TRBD1. Per germline, CDR1 SQVTM and CDR2 ANQGSEA. Germline trimming cut 7 bases from V and 6 bases from J; bases unmatched to any gene: 10. There are 15 residues in the CDR3. The CDR3 here is CSAIPGQGVAGELFF. DNA for the CDR3: TGCAGCGCAATCCCGGGACAGGGGGTCGCCGGGGAGCTGTTTTTT.

This clonotype was picked up a small number of times. The chain joins TRBV7-9 to TRBJ2-2; maybe TRBD1 (6 bases). V was cut by 0 bases and J by 3 bases, with 8 bases left in between. CDR3 length: 15 residues. Germline V lookup: CDR1 SEHNR, CDR2 FQNEAQ (reference sequence). The DNA for the CDR3 is TGTGCCAGCAGCTTAGCAGCAGGGGACACCGGGGAGCTGTTTTTT. Encoded protein: CASSLAAGDTGELFF. Together with reference TRBV7-9 and TRBJ2-2, the CDR3 gives the full variable domain: DTGVSQNPRHKITKRGQNVTFRCDPISEHNRLYWYRQTLGQGPEFLTYFQNEAQLEKSRLLSDRFSAERPKGSFSTLEIQRTEQGDSAMYLCASSLAAGDTGELFFGEGSRLTVL.

This clonotype was observed a handful of times. This chain joins TRBV5-1 and TRBJ2-2; 10 bases match TRBD1. CDR1 SGHRS and CDR2 YFSETQ come from the germline V gene. CDR3 length: 15 residues. The V gene end was trimmed by 4 bases and the J gene end by 4 bases; junction bases not matched to a gene: 4. The CDR3 sequence: CASSHDRGLTGELFF. The DNA of the CDR3 is TGCGCCAGCAGCCACGACAGGGGGCTCACCGGGGAGCTGTTTTTT.